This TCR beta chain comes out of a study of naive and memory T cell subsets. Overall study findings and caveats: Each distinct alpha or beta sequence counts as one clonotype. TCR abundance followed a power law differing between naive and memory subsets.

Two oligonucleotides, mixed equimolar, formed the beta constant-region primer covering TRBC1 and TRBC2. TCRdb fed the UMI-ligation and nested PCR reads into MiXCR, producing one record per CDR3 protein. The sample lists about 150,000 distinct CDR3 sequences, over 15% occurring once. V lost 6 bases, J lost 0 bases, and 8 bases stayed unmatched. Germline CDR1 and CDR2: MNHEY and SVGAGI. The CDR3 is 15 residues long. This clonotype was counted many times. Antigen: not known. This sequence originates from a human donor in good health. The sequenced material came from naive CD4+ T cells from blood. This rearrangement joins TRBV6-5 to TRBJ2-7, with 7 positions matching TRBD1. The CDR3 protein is CASSGTGASSYEQYF. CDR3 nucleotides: TGTGCCAGCAGCGGAACAGGGGCCAGCTCCTACGAGCAGTACTTC.